This T cell receptor beta chain was found in a study of blood T cell repertoires in COVID-19. Study overall: Acute and convalescent COVID-19 samples came from the United States, Italy and Spain. T cells, B-cell-depleted T cells, or PBMCs supplied cDNA or gDNA.

The CDR3 is 15 amino acids. The germline V gene encodes CDR1 KGHDR and CDR2 SFDVKD. Trimming removed 7 bases from V and 1 base from J; junction bases left unmatched: 4. Followed longitudinally, the Seattle patients had been enrolled during active infection. Authors' methods: The authors estimated nucleated cell counts from reference gene primer amplification. Data came from immunoSEQ multiplex PCR; TCRdb stores just in-frame clones and leaves some out. The DNA was the basis for D and trimming; V, J and clone size are from that table. The repertoire holds approximately 75,000 clones, with 83% as singletons.

This clonotype originated in a man aged 25 to 40 with COVID-19, enrolled during active disease. The genes are TRBV24-1 and TRBJ2-2; 8 bases agree with TRBD2. Sequenced input: peripheral blood. CDR3 in DNA: TGTGCCACCAGAAGCACTAGCGGGAACACCGGGGAGCTGTTTTTT. It yields the protein CATRSTSGNTGELFF.